One sample yielded the 22 T cell receptor beta chains listed below, sequenced in a study of graft-versus-host responses after intestinal transplantation. Repertoires were generated with immunoSEQ multiplex PCR, while TCRdb's copy carries only in-frame clones and drops some. The sample lists 20,000 to 25,000 clones, 85% to 95% occurring once. The sample was PBMCs, taken approximately 260 days after intestinal transplant. These receptors were obtained from a human patient who received an intestinal transplant, so some T cells may come from the graft donor.

DNA of the CDR3: TGTGCCAGCAGCCCGAGGCAGGGAGGCACAGATACGCAGTATTTT. Translated, it gives CASSPRQGGTDTQYF. The V gene is TRBV11-2, the J gene TRBJ2-3; D is perhaps TRBD1 or TRBD2 (5 bases each). CDR3 length: 15 residues. Germline CDR1 and CDR2: SGHAT and FQNNGV. Deletions cut 5 bases from V and 1 base from J, with 13 bases between. Full variable domain (outside the CDR3, taken from reference TRBV11-2 and TRBJ2-3): EAGVAQSPRYKIIEKRQSVAFWCNPISGHATLYWYQQILGQGPKLLIQFQNNGVVDDSQLPKDRFSAERLKGVDSTLKIQPAKLEDSAVYLCASSPRQGGTDTQYFGPGTRLTVL.

The rearrangement joins TRBV5-8 to TRBJ2-5, with 7 nucleotides matching TRBD1. This CDR3 region has 15 residues. The junction had 11 bases not matched to a gene; V was cut back by 7 bases and J by 2 bases. CDR1 is SGHTS and CDR2 is YDEGEE in the germline V gene. CDR3 coding DNA: TGTGCCAGCCCCTGGACCGGGACAGTACAAGAGACCCAGTACTTC. Translated: CASPWTGTVQETQYF.

V usage is TRBV28 and J usage is TRBJ1-1; D uncertain. This CDR3 has 14 amino acids. The germline V and J ends were trimmed by 2 bases and 8 bases, with 15 bases remaining between them. Germline V gives CDR1 MDHEN, CDR2 SYDVKM. CDR3 nucleotide sequence: TGTGCCAGCAGTTTAGTTAACCCCGCTGCGGAAGCTTTCTTT. It encodes CASSLVNPAAEAFF.

The chain has TRBV19 and TRBJ1-2; weak D call: TRBD1 (5 bases). From germline, CDR1 is LNHDA and CDR2 SQIVND (reference sequence). V was shortened by 4 bases and J by 3 bases, with 15 bases between the two germline ends. The CDR3 is 15 amino acids. The CDR3 DNA sequence: TGTGCCAGTAGTACCCGAATTGGCAGGGACTATGGCTACACCTTC. The encoded protein is CASSTRIGRDYGYTF. Full variable domain (remainder filled in from reference TRBV19 and TRBJ1-2): DGGITQSPKYLFRKEGQNVTLSCEQNLNHDAMYWYRQDPGQGLRLIYYSQIVNDFQKGDIAEGYSVSREKKESFPLTVTSAQKNPTAFYLCASSTRIGRDYGYTFGSGTRLTVV.

The V gene is TRBV7-9, the J gene TRBJ2-7; D is possibly TRBD1 or TRBD2 (6 bases each). V was clipped by 2 bases and J by 5 bases, with 10 bases between them. This CDR3 comprises 13 residues. From germline, CDR1 is SEHNR and CDR2 FQNEAQ (reference sequence). The CDR3 sequence: CASSLPGEDEQYF. Written as DNA, the CDR3 is TGTGCCAGCAGCTTACCAGGGGAGGACGAGCAGTACTTC. Looking up the rest from reference TRBV7-9 and TRBJ2-7 gives the full variable domain: DTGVSQNPRHKITKRGQNVTFRCDPISEHNRLYWYRQTLGQGPEFLTYFQNEAQLEKSRLLSDRFSAERPKGSFSTLEIQRTEQGDSAMYLCASSLPGEDEQYFGPGTRLTVT.

The V call is TRBV5-4, the J call TRBJ2-3; a weak D match, TRBD1 (6 bases). The CDR3 spans 14 residues. Germline values: CDR1 SGHNT, CDR2 YYREEE (reference sequence). Trimming took off 1 base at V and 3 bases at J, with 9 bases between the two ends. The CDR3 bases are TGTGCCAGCAGCTTGTCAACAGGGACAGATACGCAGTATTTT. Protein product: CASSLSTGTDTQYF.

This clone showed up just once. The rearrangement links TRBV18 to TRBJ2-7; no clear D gene. This CDR3 is 13 amino acids long. The V end was cut by 0 bases, the J end by 3 bases, with 6 bases between. The V gene's germline CDR1 is KGHSH and CDR2 LQKENI. The CDR3, as DNA: TGTGCCAGCTCACCACCGAGAAGCTACGAGCAGTACTTC. It encodes CASSPPRSYEQYF.

The J gene is TRBJ2-1, the V gene TRBV9; possibly TRBD1 or TRBD2 for D (5 bases each). The V end was cut by 2 bases, the J end by 7 bases, with 13 bases between. The CDR3 is 14 residues long. Per germline, CDR1 SGDLS and CDR2 YYNGEE. The CDR3 here is CASSVDLGQNEQFF. CDR3 DNA sequence: TGTGCCAGCAGCGTGGACTTAGGACAAAATGAGCAGTTCTTC.

This chain connects TRBV6-1 to TRBJ2-3; D may be TRBD2 (6 bases). Germline CDR1 and CDR2: MNHNS and SASEGT. The CDR3 length is 15 residues. V was shortened by 2 bases and J by 3 bases, with 12 bases between the two germline ends. The CDR3 DNA follows: TGTGCCAGCAGTGAATCTAGCGACCCTACAGATACGCAGTATTTT. Translation gives CASSESSDPTDTQYF.

The V call is TRBV28, the J call TRBJ2-7, with 7 bases aligning to TRBD1. This CDR3 spans 13 amino acids. After removal of 10 bases from V and 0 bases from J, the junction contained 6 bases not matched to a gene. Germline V gives CDR1 MDHEN, CDR2 SYDVKM. The CDR3, as DNA: TGTGCCACCCAGAGGACAGGCTCCTACGAGCAGTACTTC. Its translation: CATQRTGSYEQYF.

The rearrangement joins TRBV7-8 to TRBJ2-7, with D perhaps matching TRBD2 (7 bases). The V and J ends lost 3 bases and 3 bases respectively, with 12 bases between them. CDR1 and CDR2 (germline): SGHVS, FQNEAQ. CDR3 length: 14 residues. This CDR3 reads CASSFGLGGYEQYF. The CDR3 DNA reads as TGTGCCAGCAGCTTCGGACTAGGGGGCTACGAGCAGTACTTC.

This clone was seen more than once but under ten times. The V and J genes are TRBV27 and TRBJ2-7; 10 bases align to TRBD2. CDR1 is MNHEY, CDR2 SMNVEV, per germline (reference sequence). V trimming: 3 bases; J trimming: 7 bases; junction bases outside the gene matches: 9. The CDR3 extends over 15 amino acids. The CDR3 DNA follows: TGTGCCAGCAGTTTTGCACTAGCGGGATTTTCGGAGCAGTACTTC. Residues: CASSFALAGFSEQYF.

In its sample, this clone was seen once. The chain employs TRBV21-1 and TRBJ1-4; the D segment call TRBD1 is taken from the table without a DNA check. TRBV21-1 is flagged as a pseudogene. The CDR3 sequence is 15 residues long. The CDR3 region has the DNA TGTGCCACAAAAGGGCGGACAAGAACTAATGAAAAACTGTTTTTT. It codes for CATKGRTRTNEKLFF.

The genes are TRBV4-1 and TRBJ2-3; D is undetermined. Trimming pared 1 base from V and 1 base from J, leaving 9 bases between. The CDR3 covers 15 residues. Looked up from germline, CDR1 is MGHRA and CDR2 is YSYEKL. CDR3 coding DNA: TGCGCCAGCAGCCAAGGCGAGGTTGGCACAGATACGCAGTATTTT. It specifies CASSQGEVGTDTQYF.

The chain combines TRBV6-1 with TRBJ1-3; D not certain. Germline values: CDR1 MNHNS, CDR2 SASEGT. With 4 bases removed from V and 4 bases from J, the gap between germline ends came to 11 bases. This CDR3 is 14 amino acids long. CDR3 amino acids: CASSGIDSGNTIYF. The DNA for the CDR3 is TGTGCCAGCAGTGGAATCGACTCCGGAAACACCATATATTTT.

The J gene is TRBJ2-1, the V gene TRBV10-3; D is perhaps TRBD2 (6 bases). Germline V CDR1 and CDR2: ENHRY, SYGVKD. V gave up 10 bases and J gave up 4 bases, with 11 bases separating them. CDR3 length: 12 residues. CDR3 sequence (DNA): TGTGCCACCGGGACTTCGTACAATGAGCAGTTCTTC. Encoded protein: CATGTSYNEQFF.

The DNA for the CDR3 is TGCGCCATCAGGGTAAACCAGGGGACCAACACCGGGGAGCTGTTTTTT. This codes for CAIRVNQGTNTGELFF. The V gene is TRBV5-1, the J gene TRBJ2-2; the D gene is possibly TRBD1 (6 bases). Germline lookup yields CDR1 SGHRS and CDR2 YFSETQ. The CDR3 is 16 amino acids. The ends were cut back, 9 bases at V and 2 bases at J, with 20 bases in the middle. Filled out from reference TRBV5-1 and TRBJ2-2, the complete variable domain reads KAGVTQTPRYLIKTRGQQVTLSCSPISGHRSVSWYQQTPGQGLQFLFEYFSETQRNKGNFPGRFSGRQFSNSRSEMNVSTLELGDSALYLCAIRVNQGTNTGELFFGEGSRLTVL.

The chain has TRBV5-4 and TRBJ1-1; a weak D match, TRBD1 (5 bases). CDR1 is SGHNT, CDR2 YYREEE, per germline (reference sequence). The length of the CDR3 is 13 residues. The V end lost 7 bases, the J end lost 2 bases, and 12 bases lay between the germline ends. Here the CDR3 DNA reads TGTGCCAGCGGGCAGGGAGGTAACACTGAAGCTTTCTTT. Its translation is CASGQGGNTEAFF.

This chain uses TRBV11-2 with TRBJ2-7; TRBD2 is a possible D gene (6 bases). The CDR3 is 14 amino acids. From germline, CDR1 is SGHAT and CDR2 FQNNGV. Trimming shortened V by 2 bases and J by 6 bases, and 14 bases separated the two germline ends. CDR3 coding DNA: TGTGCCAGCAGCTTATTCCCGGGACTCAGCGAGCAGTACTTC. Protein sequence: CASSLFPGLSEQYF.

This clone was seen just once. This chain connects TRBV7-8 to TRBJ2-3, with D possibly matching TRBD2 (5 bases). The V gene lost 3 bases and the J gene lost 0 bases, with 10 bases spanning the gap. Per the germline V gene, CDR1 is SGHVS and CDR2 is FQNEAQ. This CDR3 has 15 amino acids. In nucleotides, the CDR3 is TGTGCCAGCAGCTTGACGCGGGTTAGCACAGATACGCAGTATTTT. Translated, it gives CASSLTRVSTDTQYF.

J is TRBJ2-7 and V is TRBV7-9; D is ambiguous. This CDR3 has 16 residues. V was pared by 4 bases and J by 0 bases, with 16 bases between. Germline CDR1 and CDR2: SEHNR and FQNEAQ (reference sequence). DNA for the CDR3: TGTGCCAGCAGCTCCTCTAGATCCGGGTTCTCCTACGAGCAGTACTTC. It yields the protein CASSSSRSGFSYEQYF.

The chain has TRBV9 and TRBJ1-5, with TRBD1 matching over 9 bases. Trimming took 4 bases from V and 4 from J; bases not matched to a gene: 6. The CDR3 has 15 residues. Germline values: CDR1 SGDLS, CDR2 YYNGEE. Written as DNA, the CDR3 is TGTGCCAGCAGCTCAGCCGGGACAGGGAATCAGCCCCAGCATTTT. Translating gives CASSSAGTGNQPQHF. Full variable domain (outside the CDR3, taken from reference TRBV9 and TRBJ1-5): DSGVTQTPKHLITATGQRVTLRCSPRSGDLSVYWYQQSLDQGLQFLIQYYNGEERAKGNILERFSAQQFPDLHSELNLSSLELGDSALYFCASSSAGTGNQPQHFGDGTRLSIL.